This entry features one T cell receptor (beta chain) sequence. These data come from a study of T-cell memory formation after mild COVID-19. TCRalpha and TCRbeta libraries used 5'RACE with constant-segment primers and UMIs. TCRdb called the 5' RACE reads again in MiXCR, with one record for every CDR3 protein. The sample includes 200,000 to 250,000 distinct CDR3 sequences, just over 15% of them seen just once. In germline, CDR1 is ENHRY, CDR2 SYGVKD. Trimming removed 2 bases from V and 4 bases from J; junction bases left unmatched: 2. The CDR3 sequence is 14 residues long. The rearrangement links TRBV10-3 to TRBJ2-5; 9 nucleotides align to TRBD1. What was sequenced was PBMCs or a T cell subset sorted from them (not recorded which). This receptor was identified in an adult woman who had mild COVID-19 (a few samples of this study predate the infection). Cell type and time point are not known. The DNA of the CDR3 is TGTGCCATCAGTGAGGGGACAGGGCGAGAGACCCAGTACTTC. Protein sequence: CAISEGTGRETQYF.